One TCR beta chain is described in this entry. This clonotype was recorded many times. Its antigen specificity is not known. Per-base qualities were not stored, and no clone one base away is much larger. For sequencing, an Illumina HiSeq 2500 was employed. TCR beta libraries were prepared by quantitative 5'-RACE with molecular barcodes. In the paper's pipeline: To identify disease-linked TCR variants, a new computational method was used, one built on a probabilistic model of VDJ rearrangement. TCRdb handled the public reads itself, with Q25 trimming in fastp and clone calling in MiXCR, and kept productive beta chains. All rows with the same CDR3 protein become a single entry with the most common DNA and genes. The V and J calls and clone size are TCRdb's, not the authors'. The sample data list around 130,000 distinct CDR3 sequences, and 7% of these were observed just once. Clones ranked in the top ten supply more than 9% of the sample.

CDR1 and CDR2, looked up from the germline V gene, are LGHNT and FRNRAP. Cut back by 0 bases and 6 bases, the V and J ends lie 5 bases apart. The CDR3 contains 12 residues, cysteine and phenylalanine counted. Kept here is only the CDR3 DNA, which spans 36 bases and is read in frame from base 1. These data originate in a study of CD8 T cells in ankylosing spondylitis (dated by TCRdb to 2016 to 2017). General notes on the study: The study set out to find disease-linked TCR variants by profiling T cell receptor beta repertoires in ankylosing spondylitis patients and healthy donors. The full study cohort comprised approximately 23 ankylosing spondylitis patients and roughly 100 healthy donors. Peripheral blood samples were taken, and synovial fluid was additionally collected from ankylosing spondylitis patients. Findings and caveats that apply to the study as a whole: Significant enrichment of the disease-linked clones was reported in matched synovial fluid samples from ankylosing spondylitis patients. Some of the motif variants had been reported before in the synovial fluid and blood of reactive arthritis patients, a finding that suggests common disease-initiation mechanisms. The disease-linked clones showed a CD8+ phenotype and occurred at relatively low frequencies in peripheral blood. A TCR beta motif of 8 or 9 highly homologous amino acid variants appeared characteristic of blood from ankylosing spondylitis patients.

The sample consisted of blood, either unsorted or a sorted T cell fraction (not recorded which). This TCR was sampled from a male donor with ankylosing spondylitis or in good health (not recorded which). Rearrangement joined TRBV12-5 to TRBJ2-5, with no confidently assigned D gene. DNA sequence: TGTGCTAGTGGTTTGGTAGGGAAGACCCAGTACTTC. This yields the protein CASGLVGKTQYF.